The next 13 T cell receptor beta chains were all read from a single sample in a study of neoadjuvant nivolumab and ipilimumab in lung cancer. The assay was immunoSEQ multiplex PCR, and TCRdb's table has in-frame clones only and misses some. The data show roughly 39,000 clones, with 89% seen just once and approximately 3.4% held by the top ten. The sample here was peripheral blood, taken before neoadjuvant nivolumab, alone or with ipilimumab. These receptors originate from an adult with non-small cell lung cancer.

The V gene is TRBV19, the J gene TRBJ2-7; either TRBD1 or TRBD2 may supply D (8 bases each). The CDR3 totals 14 residues. The germline V gene encodes CDR1 LNHDA and CDR2 SQIVND (reference sequence). Trimming shortened V by 6 bases and J by 3 bases, and 15 bases separated the two germline ends. The CDR3: CASSNRGTSYEQYF. The CDR3 DNA reads as TGTGCCAGTAGCAACAGGGGGACTAGCTACGAGCAGTACTTC. Variable domain in full (rest from reference TRBV19 and TRBJ2-7): DGGITQSPKYLFRKEGQNVTLSCEQNLNHDAMYWYRQDPGQGLRLIYYSQIVNDFQKGDIAEGYSVSREKKESFPLTVTSAQKNPTAFYLCASSNRGTSYEQYFGPGTRLTVT.

The V call is TRBV11-2, the J call TRBJ2-7; D not resolved. The V gene lost 6 bases and the J gene lost 8 bases, with 11 bases spanning the gap. The CDR3 runs 11 residues. Germline lookup yields CDR1 SGHAT and CDR2 FQNNGV. The CDR3 DNA sequence: TGTGCCAGCAGTACCCCCCCCCAGCAGTACTTC. It translates to CASSTPPQQYF.

The rearrangement links TRBV18 to TRBJ2-1, with D possibly being TRBD2 (6 bases). The CDR3 runs 15 residues. V lost 5 bases, J lost 5 bases, and 16 bases lay in between. Germline lookup yields CDR1 KGHSH and CDR2 LQKENI. CDR3 nucleotides: TGTGCCAGCTCAACGAATAGCGGATCCCACAATGAGCAGTTCTTC. Its protein product is CASSTNSGSHNEQFF.

The rearrangement joins TRBV7-2 to TRBJ2-5, with a possible D match to TRBD1 (6 bases). The CDR3 sequence is 15 residues long. CDR1 SGHTA and CDR2 FQGNSA come from the germline V gene. Trimming took off 3 bases at V and 5 bases at J, with 16 bases between the two ends. The CDR3 spells CASSLLQQGSETQYF. Here the CDR3 DNA reads TGTGCCAGCAGCTTGCTGCAACAGGGATCCGAGACCCAGTACTTC. Combining the CDR3 with reference TRBV7-2 and TRBJ2-5 gives the whole variable domain GAGVSQSPSNKVTEKGKDVELRCDPISGHTALYWYRQSLGQGLEFLIYFQGNSAPDKSGLPSDRFSAERTGGSVSTLTIQRTQQEDSAVYLCASSLLQQGSETQYFGPGTRLLVL.

The table lists this clone with a few counts. CDR3 in DNA: TGCGCCAGCAGCCAAGTGGATCTGACAAGCTACAATGAGCAGTTCTTC. It codes for CASSQVDLTSYNEQFF. This sequence joins TRBV4-1 and TRBJ2-1; D is unresolved. Per germline, CDR1 MGHRA and CDR2 YSYEKL. This CDR3 has 16 residues. The ends were cut back, 1 base at V and 3 bases at J, with 13 bases in the middle.

This clone was detected only a few times. The CDR3 sequence: CASSEQGSIGYTF. The CDR3 DNA reads as TGCGCCAGCAGTGAACAGGGGTCGATCGGCTACACCTTC. The rearrangement joins TRBV10-1 to TRBJ1-2; 7 bases line up with TRBD1. CDR3 length: 13 residues. Germline trimming cut 3 bases from V and 8 bases from J; bases unmatched to any gene: 6. Germline CDR1 reads WNHNN; CDR2 reads SYGVQD (reference sequence).

The V call is TRBV28, the J call TRBJ1-2; 7 bases align to TRBD1. There are 15 residues in the CDR3. Trimming cost V 3 bases and J 7 bases; bases outside gene matches: 11. Germline V CDR1 and CDR2: MDHEN, SYDVKM. The CDR3 region is CASSFVGQTYGGYTF. DNA for the CDR3: TGTGCCAGCAGTTTTGTGGGACAGACTTACGGTGGCTACACCTTC.

The rearrangement joins TRBV28 to TRBJ1-5; D is unclear. Trimming pared 1 base from V and 7 bases from J, leaving 5 bases between. CDR1 is MDHEN and CDR2 is SYDVKM in the germline V gene. The CDR3 spans 12 residues. CDR3 coding DNA: TGTGCCAGCAGTTTATTCGGCCAGCCCCAGCATTTT. Its protein is CASSLFGQPQHF.

V is TRBV7-9 and J is TRBJ2-7; 10 bases map to TRBD2. The J segment lost 3 bases and the V segment lost 4 bases, leaving 12 bases of the junction unmatched. There are 17 residues in the CDR3. Germline V lookup: CDR1 SEHNR, CDR2 FQNEAQ (reference sequence). CDR3 sequence reads: CASSSTVLAGPDYEQYF. As DNA, the CDR3 is TGTGCCAGCAGCTCTACAGTACTAGCGGGACCCGACTACGAGCAGTACTTC.

This chain uses TRBV5-5 with TRBJ2-7; 10 nucleotides align to TRBD2. Germline CDR1 SGHKS, CDR2 YYEKEE (reference sequence). V shed 0 bases, J shed 3 bases, and the junction held 3 bases outside the gene matches. This CDR3 is built from 15 residues. Here the CDR3 DNA reads TGTGCCAGCAGCTTGGGAGCTAGCGGGAGCTACGAGCAGTACTTC. It specifies CASSLGASGSYEQYF. Variable domain in full (rest from reference TRBV5-5 and TRBJ2-7): DAGVTQSPTHLIKTRGQQVTLRCSPISGHKSVSWYQQVLGQGPQFIFQYYEKEERGRGNFPDRFSARQFPNYSSELNVNALLLGDSALYLCASSLGASGSYEQYFGPGTRLTVT.

The gene calls are TRBV30 and TRBJ2-7; D is uncertain. The CDR3 is 13 amino acids. V was cut by 2 bases and J by 6 bases, with 14 bases left in between. Germline V lookup: CDR1 GTSNPN, CDR2 SVGIG (reference sequence). CDR3 sequence (DNA): TGTGCCTGGAGTCCCTCTTCATCGGCCGAGCAGTACTTC. Protein product: CAWSPSSSAEQYF.

The rearrangement joins TRBV10-3 to TRBJ2-1; 9 bases are shared with TRBD1. This CDR3 is 13 amino acids long. The germline V gene encodes CDR1 ENHRY and CDR2 SYGVKD. After removal of 6 bases from V and 9 bases from J, the junction contained 6 bases not matched to a gene. CDR3 nucleotide sequence: TGTGCCATCAGGGTGACAGGGGGAAGTGAGCAGTTCTTC. It codes for CAIRVTGGSEQFF.

The V call is TRBV6-5, the J call TRBJ1-5; D is uncertain. This CDR3 spans 15 amino acids. Germline CDR1 reads MNHEY; CDR2 reads SVGAGI. The ends were cut back, 0 bases at V and 2 bases at J, with 8 bases in the middle. This CDR3 is CASSYSHSGNQPQHF. Written as DNA, the CDR3 is TGTGCCAGCAGTTACTCCCATAGCGGCAATCAGCCCCAGCATTTT.